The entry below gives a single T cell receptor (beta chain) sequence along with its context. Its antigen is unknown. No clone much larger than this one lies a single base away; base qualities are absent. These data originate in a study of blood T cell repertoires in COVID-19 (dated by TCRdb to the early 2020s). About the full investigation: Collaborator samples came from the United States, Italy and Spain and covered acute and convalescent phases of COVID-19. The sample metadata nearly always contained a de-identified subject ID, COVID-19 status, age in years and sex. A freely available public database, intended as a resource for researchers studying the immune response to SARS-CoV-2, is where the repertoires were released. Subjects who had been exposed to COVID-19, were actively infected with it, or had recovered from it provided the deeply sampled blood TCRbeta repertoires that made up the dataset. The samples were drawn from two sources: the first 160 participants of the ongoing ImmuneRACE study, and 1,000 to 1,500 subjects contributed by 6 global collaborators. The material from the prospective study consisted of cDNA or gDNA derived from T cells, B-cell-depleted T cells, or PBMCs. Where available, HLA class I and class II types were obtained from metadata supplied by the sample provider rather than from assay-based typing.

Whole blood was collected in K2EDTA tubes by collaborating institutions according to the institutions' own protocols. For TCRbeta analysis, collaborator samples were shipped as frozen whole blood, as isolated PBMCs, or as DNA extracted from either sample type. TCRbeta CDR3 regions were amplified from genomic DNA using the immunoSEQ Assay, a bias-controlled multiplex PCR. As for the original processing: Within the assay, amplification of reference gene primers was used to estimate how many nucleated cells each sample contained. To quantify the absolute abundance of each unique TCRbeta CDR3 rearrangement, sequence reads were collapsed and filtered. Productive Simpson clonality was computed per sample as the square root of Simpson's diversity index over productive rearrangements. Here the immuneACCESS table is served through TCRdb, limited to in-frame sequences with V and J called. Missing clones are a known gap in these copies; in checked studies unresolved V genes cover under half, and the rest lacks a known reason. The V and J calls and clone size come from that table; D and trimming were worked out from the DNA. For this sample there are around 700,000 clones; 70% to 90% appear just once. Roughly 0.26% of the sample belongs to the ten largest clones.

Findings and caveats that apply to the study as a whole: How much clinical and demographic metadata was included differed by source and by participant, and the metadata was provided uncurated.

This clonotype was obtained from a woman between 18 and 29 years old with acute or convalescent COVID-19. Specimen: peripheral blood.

The nucleotide sequence is given as TGTGCCACCAACAGCGGAGGGACAGAAGAGACCCAGTACTTC. Its amino acids are CATNSGGTEETQYF. The chain couples TRBV9 to TRBJ2-5; the best D guess is TRBD1, with 7 bases matching. Measured from the cysteine to the phenylalanine, the CDR3 is 14 residues long. The only DNA kept is the CDR3, 42 bases in frame from the first base. Between the V and J ends, shortened by 9 bases and 3 bases respectively, the junction contains 18 bases. Via the germline V gene, CDR1 is SGDLS and CDR2 YYNGEE. Here the CDR3 is joined to the reference TRBV9 and TRBJ2-5 genes, and the full variable domain is: DSGVTQTPKHLITATGQRVTLRCSPRSGDLSVYWYQQSLDQGLQFLIQYYNGEERAKGNILERFSAQQFPDLHSELNLSSLELGDSALYFCATNSGGTEETQYFGPGTRLLVL.